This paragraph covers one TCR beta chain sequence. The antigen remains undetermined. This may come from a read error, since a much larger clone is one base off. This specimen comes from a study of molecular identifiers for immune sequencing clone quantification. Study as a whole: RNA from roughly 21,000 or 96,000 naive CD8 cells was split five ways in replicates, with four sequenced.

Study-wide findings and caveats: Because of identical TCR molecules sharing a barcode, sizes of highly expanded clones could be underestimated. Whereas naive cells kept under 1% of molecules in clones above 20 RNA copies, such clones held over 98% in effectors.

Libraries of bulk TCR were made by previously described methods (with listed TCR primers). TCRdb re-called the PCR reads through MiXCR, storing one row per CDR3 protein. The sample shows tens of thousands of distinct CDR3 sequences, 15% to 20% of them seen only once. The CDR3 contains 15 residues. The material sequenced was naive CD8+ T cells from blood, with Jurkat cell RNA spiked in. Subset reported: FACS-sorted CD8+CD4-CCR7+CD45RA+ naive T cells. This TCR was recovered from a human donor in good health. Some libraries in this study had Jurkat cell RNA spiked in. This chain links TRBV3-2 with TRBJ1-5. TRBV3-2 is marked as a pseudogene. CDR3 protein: CASSQPRKDNQPQHF. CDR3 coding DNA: TGTGCCAGCAGCCAACCGCGGAAAGACAATCAGCCCCAGCATTTT.